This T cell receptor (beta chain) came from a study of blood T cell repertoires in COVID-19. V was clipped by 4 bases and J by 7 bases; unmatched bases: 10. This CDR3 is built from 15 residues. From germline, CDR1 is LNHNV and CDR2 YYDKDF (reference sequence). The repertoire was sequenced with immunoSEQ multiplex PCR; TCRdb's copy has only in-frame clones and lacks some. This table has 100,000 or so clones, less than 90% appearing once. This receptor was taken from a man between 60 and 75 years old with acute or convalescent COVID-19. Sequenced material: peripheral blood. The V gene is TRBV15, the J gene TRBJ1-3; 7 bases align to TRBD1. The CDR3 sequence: CATSIRQGSGNTIYF. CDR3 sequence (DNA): TGTGCCACCAGCATAAGACAGGGTTCAGGGAACACCATATATTTT.